Shown below are 13 T cell receptor beta chains from a single sample sequenced in a study of T cell responses to AZD1222 COVID-19 vaccine. Only in-frame clones appear in the TCRdb table, and some are missing; sequencing was by immunoSEQ multiplex PCR. Counted here are 120,000 or so clones, 92% occurring once; the ten biggest clones make up almost 2.5%. The sample consisted of peripheral blood, taken 28 days after the second AZD1222 dose. The source is an adult who received the AZD1222 COVID-19 vaccine.

V and J are TRBV11-2 and TRBJ2-3, with TRBD1 matching over 7 bases. Germline CDR1 reads SGHAT; CDR2 reads FQNNGV. Trimming cost V 0 bases and J 7 bases; bases outside gene matches: 7. The CDR3 runs 15 residues. The CDR3 loop reads CASSLEGGAWYTQYF. CDR3 nucleotide sequence: TGTGCCAGCAGCTTAGAAGGGGGCGCATGGTATACGCAGTATTTT. The full variable domain, with the rest looked up from reference TRBV11-2 and TRBJ2-3, is EAGVAQSPRYKIIEKRQSVAFWCNPISGHATLYWYQQILGQGPKLLIQFQNNGVVDDSQLPKDRFSAERLKGVDSTLKIQPAKLEDSAVYLCASSLEGGAWYTQYFGPGTRLTVL.

J is TRBJ2-2 and V is TRBV5-5; D perhaps matches TRBD2 (5 bases). This CDR3 comprises 12 residues. Trimming removed 1 base at V and 8 bases at J, with 6 bases between. The germline CDR1 and CDR2 sequences are SGHKS and YYEKEE (reference sequence). CDR3 sequence (DNA): TGTGCCAGCAGCTTGTGGACTGGGGAGCTGTTTTTT. Protein: CASSLWTGELFF.

The chain employs TRBV5-1 and TRBJ2-2; no reliable D call. The germline V and J ends were trimmed by 0 bases and 0 bases, with 9 bases remaining between them. The CDR3 runs to 16 residues. CDR1 and CDR2 from the germline V gene are SGHRS and YFSETQ. CDR3 DNA sequence: TGCGCCAGCAGCTTGGCCTTAGGCGCGAACACCGGGGAGCTGTTTTTT. Translation: CASSLALGANTGELFF. The variable domain in full, with the rest retrieved from reference TRBV5-1 and TRBJ2-2, is KAGVTQTPRYLIKTRGQQVTLSCSPISGHRSVSWYQQTPGQGLQFLFEYFSETQRNKGNFPGRFSGRQFSNSRSEMNVSTLELGDSALYLCASSLALGANTGELFFGEGSRLTVL.

The V and J genes are TRBV10-2 and TRBJ1-2; TRBD1 matches 10 bases. Germline CDR1 is WSHSY and CDR2 is SAAADI. The CDR3 is 13 residues long. With V trimmed by 8 bases and J by 6 bases, 6 bases remained unmatched. The CDR3 spells CASSPGTGDGYTF. DNA for the CDR3: TGCGCCAGCTCCCCGGGGACAGGGGATGGCTACACCTTC.

This chain uses TRBV5-1 with TRBJ1-3; D is possibly TRBD1 (5 bases). The V end was cut by 0 bases, the J end by 4 bases, with 11 bases between. CDR3 length: 15 amino acids. CDR1 is SGHRS, CDR2 YFSETQ, per germline. The CDR3 DNA sequence: TGCGCCAGCAGCTTGGCCGGGGCCACAGGAAACACCATATATTTT. This codes for CASSLAGATGNTIYF.

This chain links TRBV5-1 with TRBJ1-2; the D gene is possibly TRBD1 (6 bases). This CDR3 has 15 amino acids. Trimming took 1 base from V and 4 from J, leaving 14 bases between them. From germline, CDR1 is SGHRS and CDR2 YFSETQ. CDR3 residues: CASSLHQGMGYGYTF. CDR3 nucleotide sequence: TGCGCCAGCAGCTTGCATCAGGGGATGGGCTATGGCTACACCTTC.

The rearrangement joins TRBV5-1 to TRBJ2-7; a weak D match, TRBD1 (7 bases). The V end lost 7 bases, the J end lost 2 bases, and 22 bases lay between the germline ends. The germline gives CDR1 SGHRS, CDR2 YFSETQ. CDR3 length: 16 residues. CDR3 region: CASAEAGNRGPYEQYF. The CDR3 DNA follows: TGCGCCAGCGCAGAGGCGGGGAACAGGGGTCCCTACGAGCAGTACTTC. Full variable domain (rest looked up from reference TRBV5-1 and TRBJ2-7): KAGVTQTPRYLIKTRGQQVTLSCSPISGHRSVSWYQQTPGQGLQFLFEYFSETQRNKGNFPGRFSGRQFSNSRSEMNVSTLELGDSALYLCASAEAGNRGPYEQYFGPGTRLTVT.

The V and J genes are TRBV2 and TRBJ2-5; TRBD2 matches 8 bases. J was trimmed by 1 base and V by 6 bases; bases with no gene match: 7. The CDR3 loop spans 15 amino acids. Germline-derived CDR1 and CDR2 are SNHLY and FYNNEI. CDR3 region: CASSLTGTSQETQYF. The CDR3 nucleotides are TGTGCCAGCAGCTTGACCGGGACTAGCCAAGAGACCCAGTACTTC.

The rearrangement uses TRBV9 and TRBJ2-2; D is ambiguous. The V end was cut by 2 bases, the J end by 1 base, with 12 bases between. CDR1 SGDLS and CDR2 YYNGEE come from the germline V gene. The CDR3 has 16 residues. The DNA of the CDR3 is TGTGCCAGCAGCGTTCGCGGCAGCAAGAACACCGGGGAGCTGTTTTTT. Residues: CASSVRGSKNTGELFF.

The chain joins TRBV6-2 or TRBV6-3 to TRBJ1-4, with no clear D. Germline CDR1 and CDR2: MNHEY and SVGEGT. This CDR3 is built from 14 residues. V was shortened by 4 bases and J by 0 bases, with 6 bases between the two germline ends. CDR3: CASSSVTTNEKLFF. As DNA, the CDR3 is TGTGCCAGCAGTTCAGTAACAACTAATGAAAAACTGTTTTTT.

The chain carries TRBV30 and TRBJ2-7; TRBD1 matches at 8 bases. V was pared by 0 bases and J by 0 bases, with 7 bases of the junction left unmatched. Germline-derived CDR1 and CDR2 are GTSNPN and SVGIG (reference sequence). The CDR3 runs to 16 residues. Written as DNA, the CDR3 is TGTGCCTGGAGTGTGCCCAGACAGGGGAGCTCCTACGAGCAGTACTTC. Its translation is CAWSVPRQGSSYEQYF.

This rearrangement joins TRBV27 to TRBJ2-7; 9 bases map to TRBD2. Per the germline V gene, CDR1 is MNHEY and CDR2 is SMNVEV (reference sequence). The CDR3 totals 15 residues. Trimming at V came to 5 bases and at J to 4 bases, leaving 9 bases not matched to a gene. CDR3 nucleotides: TGTGCCAGCAGTCCATGGGCGGGGGGGCCTTACGAGCAGTACTTC. This sequence encodes CASSPWAGGPYEQYF.

The rearrangement joins TRBV27 to TRBJ2-7; D perhaps matches TRBD2 (7 bases). The CDR3 consists of 14 residues. Germline-derived CDR1 and CDR2 are MNHEY and SMNVEV (reference sequence). Deletions cut 1 base from V and 5 bases from J, with 12 bases between. CDR3 sequence reads: CASSLLGGEHEQYF. The CDR3 DNA sequence: TGTGCCAGCAGTTTATTAGGGGGGGAACACGAGCAGTACTTC.